The present T cell receptor (beta chain) was sequenced within a study of blood T cell repertoires in COVID-19. For the study at large: Sources were T cells, B-cell-depleted T cells, or PBMCs; the material itself was cDNA or gDNA.

The CDR3 spans 16 residues. The germline gives CDR1 SEHNR, CDR2 FQNEAQ (reference sequence). Trimming took off 1 base at V and 7 bases at J, with 17 bases between the two ends. Sequenced by immunoSEQ multiplex PCR; TCRdb stores in-frame clones only, minus some. Of 120,000 or so clones in the sample, 82% were seen once. The sequencing sample was made of peripheral blood. The sequence was collected from a woman in her 70s with acute or convalescent COVID-19. The chain uses TRBV7-9 and TRBJ2-1; D possibly corresponds to TRBD2 (7 bases). CDR3 nucleotide sequence: TGTGCCAGCAGCTTAGGTGGGGGGGCAAAAAGGAATGAGCAGTTCTTC. Translating it yields CASSLGGGAKRNEQFF.